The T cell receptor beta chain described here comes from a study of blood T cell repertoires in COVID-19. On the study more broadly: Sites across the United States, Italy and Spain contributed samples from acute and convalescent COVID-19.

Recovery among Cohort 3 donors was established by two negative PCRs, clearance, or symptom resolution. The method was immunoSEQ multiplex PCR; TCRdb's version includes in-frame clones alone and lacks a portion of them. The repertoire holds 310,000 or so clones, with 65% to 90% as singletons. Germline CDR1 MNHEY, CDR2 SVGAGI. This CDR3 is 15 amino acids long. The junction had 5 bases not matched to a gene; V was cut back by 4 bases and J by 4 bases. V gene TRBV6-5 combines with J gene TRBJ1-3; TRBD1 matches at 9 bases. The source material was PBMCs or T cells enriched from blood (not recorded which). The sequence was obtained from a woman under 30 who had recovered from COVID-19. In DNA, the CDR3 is TGTGCCAGCAGTTCCGTGACAGGGGGAGGAAACACCATATATTTT. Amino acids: CASSSVTGGGNTIYF.